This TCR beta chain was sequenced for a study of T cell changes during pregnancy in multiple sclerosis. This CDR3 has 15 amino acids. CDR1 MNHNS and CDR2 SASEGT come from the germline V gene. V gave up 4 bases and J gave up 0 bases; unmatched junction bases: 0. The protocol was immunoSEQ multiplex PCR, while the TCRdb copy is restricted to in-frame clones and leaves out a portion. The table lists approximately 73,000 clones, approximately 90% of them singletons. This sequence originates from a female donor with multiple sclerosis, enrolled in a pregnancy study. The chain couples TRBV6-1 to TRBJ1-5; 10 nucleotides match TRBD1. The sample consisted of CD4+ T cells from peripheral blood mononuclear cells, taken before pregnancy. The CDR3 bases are TGTGCCAGCAGTGGGGACAGGGGTAGCAATCAGCCCCAGCATTTT. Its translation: CASSGDRGSNQPQHF.